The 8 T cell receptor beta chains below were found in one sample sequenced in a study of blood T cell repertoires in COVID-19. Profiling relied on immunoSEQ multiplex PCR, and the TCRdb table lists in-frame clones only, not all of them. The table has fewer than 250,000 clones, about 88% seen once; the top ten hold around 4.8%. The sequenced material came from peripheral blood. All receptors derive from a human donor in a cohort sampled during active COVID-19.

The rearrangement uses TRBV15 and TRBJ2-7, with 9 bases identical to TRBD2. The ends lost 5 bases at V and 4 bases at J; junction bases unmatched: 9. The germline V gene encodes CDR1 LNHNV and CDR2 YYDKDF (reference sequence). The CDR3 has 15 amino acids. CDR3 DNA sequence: TGTGCCACCAGCCGAGGGACTAGCCGGCGGTACGAGCAGTACTTC. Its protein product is CATSRGTSRRYEQYF.

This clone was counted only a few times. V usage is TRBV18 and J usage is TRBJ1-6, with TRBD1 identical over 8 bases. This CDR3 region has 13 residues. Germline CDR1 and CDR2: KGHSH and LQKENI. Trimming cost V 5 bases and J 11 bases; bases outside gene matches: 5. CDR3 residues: CASSADRGPPLHF. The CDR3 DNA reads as TGTGCCAGCTCAGCTGACAGGGGCCCACCCCTCCACTTT.

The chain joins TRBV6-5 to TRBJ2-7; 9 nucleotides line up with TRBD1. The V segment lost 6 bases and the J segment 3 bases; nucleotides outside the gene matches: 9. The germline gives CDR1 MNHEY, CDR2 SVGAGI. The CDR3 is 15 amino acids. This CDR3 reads CASRVGQGNFYEQYF. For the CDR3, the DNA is TGTGCCAGCAGGGTGGGACAGGGAAATTTCTACGAGCAGTACTTC.

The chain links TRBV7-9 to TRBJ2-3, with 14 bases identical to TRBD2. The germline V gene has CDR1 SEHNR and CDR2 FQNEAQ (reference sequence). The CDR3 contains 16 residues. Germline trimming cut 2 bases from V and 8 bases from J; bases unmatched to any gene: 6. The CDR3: CASSLSGTSGGITQYF. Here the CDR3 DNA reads TGTGCCAGCAGCTTATCCGGGACTAGCGGGGGTATTACGCAGTATTTT.

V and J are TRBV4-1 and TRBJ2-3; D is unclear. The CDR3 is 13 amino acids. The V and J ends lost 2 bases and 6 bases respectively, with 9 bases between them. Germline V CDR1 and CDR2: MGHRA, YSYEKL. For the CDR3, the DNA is TGCGCCAGCAGCCAACTCCCCGGGGATACGCAGTATTTT. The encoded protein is CASSQLPGDTQYF.

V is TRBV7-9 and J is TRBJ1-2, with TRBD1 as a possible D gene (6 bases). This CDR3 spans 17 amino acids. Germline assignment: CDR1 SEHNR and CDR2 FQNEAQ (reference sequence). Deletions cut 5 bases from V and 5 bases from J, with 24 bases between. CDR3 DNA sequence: TGTGCCAGCAGCCCTACGGGGGGGGCCCAGGGTTCATATGGCTACACCTTC. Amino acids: CASSPTGGAQGSYGYTF. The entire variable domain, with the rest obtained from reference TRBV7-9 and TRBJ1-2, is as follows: DTGVSQNPRHKITKRGQNVTFRCDPISEHNRLYWYRQTLGQGPEFLTYFQNEAQLEKSRLLSDRFSAERPKGSFSTLEIQRTEQGDSAMYLCASSPTGGAQGSYGYTFGSGTRLTVV.

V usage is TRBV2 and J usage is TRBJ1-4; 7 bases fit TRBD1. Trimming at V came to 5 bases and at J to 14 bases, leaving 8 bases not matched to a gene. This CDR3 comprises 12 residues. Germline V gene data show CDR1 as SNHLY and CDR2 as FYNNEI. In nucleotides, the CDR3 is TGTGCCAGCAGTTCCGGACAGGCTAGGCTGTTTTTT. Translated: CASSSGQARLFF.

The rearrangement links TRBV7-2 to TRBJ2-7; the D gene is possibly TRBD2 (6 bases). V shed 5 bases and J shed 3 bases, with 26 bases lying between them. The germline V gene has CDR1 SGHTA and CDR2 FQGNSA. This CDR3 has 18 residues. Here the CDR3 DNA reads TGTGCCAGCAGCAGGCCCGGGACTCCTCACATTCTTCACTACGAGCAGTACTTC. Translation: CASSRPGTPHILHYEQYF.